Presented here are 31 T cell receptor beta chains from one specimen sequenced in a study of shared T cell receptors in the human thymus. Assay: immunoSEQ multiplex PCR; the TCRdb copy retains only in-frame clones and omits some. Seen here are approximately 580,000 clones, more than 75% observed once, and the top ten hold about 0.014%. The same sample was also used in a study of human thymus T cells.

Sequenced input: thymocytes. These receptors were collected from a boy in the first two years of life with a congenital heart defect.

This rearrangement joins TRBV14 to TRBJ2-3, with 13 bases matching TRBD2. V shed 0 bases, J shed 5 bases, and the junction held 8 bases outside the gene matches. This CDR3 has 18 amino acids. Germline values: CDR1 SGHDN, CDR2 FVKESK. The CDR3 DNA is TGTGCCAGCAGCCAAGACCCGGGACTAGCGGGATTCGTAGATACGCAGTATTTT. Residues: CASSQDPGLAGFVDTQYF.

J is TRBJ1-5 and V is TRBV10-3; 7 nucleotides align to TRBD1. V dropped 3 bases and J dropped 6; count of bases not matched to a gene: 2. Looked up from germline, CDR1 is ENHRY and CDR2 is SYGVKD. CDR3 length: 13 residues. The chain's CDR3 is CAISDHRGQPQHF. The CDR3 bases are TGTGCCATCAGTGACCACAGGGGTCAGCCCCAGCATTTT.

This chain connects TRBV6-1 to TRBJ2-3; 13 nucleotides agree with TRBD2. The CDR3 spans 16 residues. Germline CDR1 reads MNHNS; CDR2 reads SASEGT. The V segment lost 4 bases and the J segment 1 base; nucleotides outside the gene matches: 2. CDR3 in amino acids: CASSVGTSGGTDTQYF. The DNA of the CDR3 is TGTGCCAGCAGTGTAGGGACTAGCGGGGGCACAGATACGCAGTATTTT.

The gene calls are TRBV28 and TRBJ2-3; D unclear. Germline values: CDR1 MDHEN, CDR2 SYDVKM. The CDR3 is 14 amino acids. V lost 3 bases and J 0 bases, leaving 7 bases between the germline ends. CDR3 sequence reads: CASSFGQSTDTQYF. The CDR3 DNA follows: TGTGCCAGCAGTTTTGGGCAGAGCACAGATACGCAGTATTTT.

V gene TRBV29-1 combines with J gene TRBJ2-1, with D possibly TRBD2 on 6 matching bases. The ends were cut back, 7 bases at V and 8 bases at J, with 24 bases in the middle. There are 15 residues in the CDR3. Germline V gene sequence: CDR1 SQVTM, CDR2 ANQGSEA. The CDR3 loop is CSARPRGVKEHEQFF. DNA of the CDR3: TGCAGCGCCCGCCCACGCGGGGTCAAGGAACATGAGCAGTTCTTC.

This chain connects TRBV2 to TRBJ2-3, with TRBD2 identical over 7 bases. Germline V gene data show CDR1 as SNHLY and CDR2 as FYNNEI. The ends lost 4 bases at V and 3 bases at J; junction bases unmatched: 10. The CDR3 runs 16 residues. The CDR3 DNA follows: TGTGCCAGCAGTGTGAGGGGAGGGCCTTATACAGATACGCAGTATTTT. Its translation: CASSVRGGPYTDTQYF.

V usage is TRBV18 and J usage is TRBJ2-1; a weak D match, TRBD2 (6 bases). The CDR3 runs 17 residues. Germline V gene data show CDR1 as KGHSH and CDR2 as LQKENI. Trimming took off 2 bases at V and 9 bases at J, with 23 bases between the two ends. The CDR3 bases are TGTGCCAGCTCACCAGGCGTTGGAGGGCGGGAAAGAGGTGAGCAGTTCTTC. Translation gives CASSPGVGGRERGEQFF.

The chain links TRBV12-5 to TRBJ1-4, with a possible D match to TRBD1 (6 bases). The ends were cut back, 2 bases at V and 7 bases at J, with 17 bases in the middle. Germline lookup yields CDR1 LGHNT and CDR2 FRNRAP. This CDR3 contains 16 residues. The chain's CDR3 is CASGLRPQGPGEKLFF. DNA for the CDR3: TGTGCTAGTGGTTTGCGCCCCCAGGGGCCGGGTGAAAAACTGTTTTTT.

The CDR3: CASSRDIYGGPETQYF. The CDR3 DNA sequence: TGCGCCAGCAGCCGCGATATTTATGGAGGGCCCGAGACCCAGTACTTC. The V gene is TRBV4-1, the J gene TRBJ2-5; D might be TRBD2 (6 bases). This CDR3 is 16 amino acids long. V was clipped by 4 bases and J by 5 bases, with 20 bases between them. Germline V gene lookup returns CDR1 MGHRA and CDR2 YSYEKL.

This clone was found once. The chain links TRBV2 to TRBJ2-7, with 7 nucleotides matching TRBD1. Trimming took 5 bases from V and 0 from J; bases not matched to a gene: 4. CDR1 SNHLY and CDR2 FYNNEI come from the germline V gene. The CDR3 is made up of 14 amino acids. As DNA, the CDR3 is TGTGCCAGCAGTAGACAGGGCCCCTCCTACGAGCAGTACTTC. Translated: CASSRQGPSYEQYF.

The chain carries TRBV4-2 and TRBJ2-7; TRBD1 aligns across 11 bases. J gave up 5 bases and V 4 bases, and 10 bases lay outside the gene matches. The germline V gene has CDR1 LGHNA and CDR2 YNFKEQ. This CDR3 has 16 residues. CDR3 sequence: CASSLTRDRGYDEQYF. The CDR3 region has the DNA TGTGCCAGCAGCCTAACCCGGGACAGGGGGTACGACGAGCAGTACTTC.

This clone has a handful of counts. The V call is TRBV6-5, the J call TRBJ2-3; D is possibly TRBD1 (5 bases). Germline V CDR1 and CDR2: MNHEY, SVGAGI. This CDR3 contains 16 residues. Trimming took off 0 bases at V and 0 bases at J, with 10 bases between the two ends. The CDR3 sequence: CASSYSGRFSTDTQYF. Here the CDR3 DNA reads TGTGCCAGCAGTTACTCGGGGCGGTTCAGCACAGATACGCAGTATTTT.

The rearrangement joins TRBV5-1 to TRBJ1-2; unclear D gene. The CDR3 spans 13 residues. V was clipped by 2 bases and J by 0 bases, with 5 bases between them. Germline V gives CDR1 SGHRS, CDR2 YFSETQ. The CDR3 DNA is TGCGCCAGCAGCTTCTCCGCTAACTATGGCTACACCTTC. This codes for CASSFSANYGYTF.

This clone was observed a few times. The chain employs TRBV10-3 and TRBJ2-3; tentatively, D is TRBD2 (7 bases). The CDR3 contains 15 residues. Germline CDR1 reads ENHRY; CDR2 reads SYGVKD. Trimming took off 10 bases at V and 2 bases at J, with 19 bases between the two ends. The CDR3 bases are TGTGCCACGGGGGGTACGGGACAAACCACAGATACGCAGTATTTT. It specifies CATGGTGQTTDTQYF.

CDR3 amino acids: CASSSPGQTYEQYF. The CDR3 region has the DNA TGTGCCAGCAGTTCCCCGGGACAGACCTACGAGCAGTACTTC. The chain couples TRBV6-6 to TRBJ2-7; TRBD1 agrees at 7 bases. The CDR3 sequence is 14 residues long. V gave up 4 bases and J gave up 2 bases; unmatched junction bases: 5. Germline CDR1 reads MNHNY; CDR2 reads SVGAGI (reference sequence).

This clone was recorded only once. The CDR3 DNA reads as TGTGCCAGCAGCTCTCTAGGGGACAGGATGAACACTGAAGCTTTCTTT. Translated, it gives CASSSLGDRMNTEAFF. The chain is built from TRBV11-2 and TRBJ1-1; 8 bases map to TRBD1. CDR1 is SGHAT and CDR2 is FQNNGV in the germline V gene. Trimming cost V 4 bases and J 0 bases; bases outside gene matches: 7. The CDR3 length is 16 residues.

This sequence joins TRBV10-3 and TRBJ2-5; possibly TRBD2 for D (6 bases). The germline CDR1 and CDR2 sequences are ENHRY and SYGVKD. The ends were cut back, 9 bases at V and 3 bases at J, with 17 bases in the middle. The CDR3 is 14 amino acids. The CDR3 nucleotides are TGTGCCATACATAGCGGCCACACTAAAGAGACCCAGTACTTC. Protein sequence: CAIHSGHTKETQYF.

The J gene is TRBJ2-1, the V gene TRBV4-3; 12 bases line up with TRBD1. CDR1 is LGHNA, CDR2 YSLEER, per germline. This CDR3 has 16 amino acids. The ends lost 0 bases at V and 8 bases at J; junction bases unmatched: 5. CDR3 loop: CASSQERDRGHDEQFF. DNA of the CDR3: TGCGCCAGCAGCCAAGAAAGGGACAGGGGGCATGATGAGCAGTTCTTC.

This clone was detected only once. The rearrangement joins TRBV7-8 to TRBJ2-3; TRBD2 is a possible D gene (5 bases). Looked up from germline, CDR1 is SGHVS and CDR2 is FQNEAQ. The CDR3 covers 14 residues. V lost 4 bases and J lost 8, with 16 bases in between. Here the CDR3 DNA reads TGTGCCAGCAGCTGGGGTGGTGAAGGAGGTACGCAGTATTTT. Translated, it gives CASSWGGEGGTQYF.

V and J are TRBV5-1 and TRBJ2-1; 8 bases agree with TRBD2. The CDR3 runs 18 residues. The V gene's germline CDR1 is SGHRS and CDR2 YFSETQ. The V segment lost 4 bases and the J segment 2 bases; nucleotides outside the gene matches: 14. Written as DNA, the CDR3 is TGCGCCAGCAGCCTCTTTACTTCCGAGACTAGCGCCTACAATGAGCAGTTCTTC. Translating gives CASSLFTSETSAYNEQFF.

The rearrangement uses TRBV5-1 and TRBJ1-4; no firm D call. The germline gives CDR1 SGHRS, CDR2 YFSETQ. Trimming stripped 4 bases from V and 1 base from J, with 11 bases between. CDR3 size: 15 residues. The CDR3 is CASSARGGTNEKLFF. The DNA for the CDR3 is TGCGCCAGCAGCGCACGGGGAGGAACTAATGAAAAACTGTTTTTT.

The chain links TRBV28 to TRBJ2-7; D is undetermined. V lost 2 bases to trimming and J lost 8 bases, with 25 bases between them. The germline gives CDR1 MDHEN, CDR2 SYDVKM. The CDR3 extends over 17 amino acids. CDR3 nucleotide sequence: TGTGCCAGCAGTTTAAGGCTACAGAACCCTCGGATTATAAAGCAGTACTTC. Encoded protein: CASSLRLQNPRIIKQYF.

J is TRBJ1-1 and V is TRBV30, with a possible D match to TRBD1 (5 bases). Per germline, CDR1 GTSNPN and CDR2 SVGIG (reference sequence). This CDR3 region has 10 residues. The CDR3 nucleotides are TGTGTCCAGGGCTCCCCTGAAGCTTTCTTT. This encodes CVQGSPEAFF.

The chain has TRBV28 and TRBJ2-4; TRBD1 is a possible D gene (5 bases). V lost 3 bases and J 6 bases, leaving 21 bases between the germline ends. The CDR3 length is 17 residues. Germline lookup yields CDR1 MDHEN and CDR2 SYDVKM. This CDR3 is CASSLPSPRVERNIQYF. CDR3 sequence (DNA): TGTGCCAGCAGTTTGCCCTCCCCCAGGGTGGAGAGAAACATTCAGTACTTC.

The J gene is TRBJ2-1, the V gene TRBV2; 11 bases line up with TRBD2. The CDR3 sequence is 15 residues long. Germline V gene sequence: CDR1 SNHLY, CDR2 FYNNEI. Unmatched junction bases numbered 5, after V lost 6 bases and J lost 4 bases. The CDR3 nucleotides are TGTGCCAGCAGAGCCGGGACTAGCGGATACAATGAGCAGTTCTTC. Encoded protein: CASRAGTSGYNEQFF.

V is TRBV5-1 and J is TRBJ1-2; 9 bases are a match to TRBD1. V gave up 6 bases and J gave up 3 bases; unmatched junction bases: 24. This CDR3 is 20 amino acids long. Germline CDR1 reads SGHRS; CDR2 reads YFSETQ. CDR3 DNA: TGCGCCAGCACCCCCCTTGGCGGGGGGACAGGGCTTCATATGGACTATGGCTACACCTTC. Its translation: CASTPLGGGTGLHMDYGYTF.

This clone is a singleton in its sample. V usage is TRBV9 and J usage is TRBJ2-3, with 8 bases matching TRBD2. The CDR3 runs 15 residues. Trimming at V came to 4 bases and at J to 6 bases, leaving 10 bases not matched to a gene. Germline-derived CDR1 and CDR2 are SGDLS and YYNGEE. The CDR3 region is CASSQLAAPPDTQYF. The CDR3 nucleotides read TGTGCCAGCAGCCAACTAGCGGCCCCCCCCGATACGCAGTATTTT. Complete variable domain (other parts from reference TRBV9 and TRBJ2-3): DSGVTQTPKHLITATGQRVTLRCSPRSGDLSVYWYQQSLDQGLQFLIQYYNGEERAKGNILERFSAQQFPDLHSELNLSSLELGDSALYFCASSQLAAPPDTQYFGPGTRLTVL.

The rearrangement uses TRBV27 and TRBJ1-2; 7 nucleotides agree with TRBD1. The V and J ends lost 5 bases and 2 bases, in that order; junction bases with no gene match: 2. Germline assignment: CDR1 MNHEY and CDR2 SMNVEV (reference sequence). The CDR3 loop spans 13 amino acids. CDR3 in DNA: TGTGCCAGCAGTACACAGGGGAACTATGGCTACACCTTC. Translated, it gives CASSTQGNYGYTF.

The chain employs TRBV5-1 and TRBJ1-1; D is possibly TRBD1 (5 bases). The CDR3 runs 15 residues. Trimming shortened V by 0 bases and J by 4 bases, and 13 bases separated the two germline ends. Germline CDR1 is SGHRS and CDR2 is YFSETQ. This CDR3 reads CASSLASRRGTEAFF. CDR3 in DNA: TGCGCCAGCAGCTTGGCGTCTAGGAGGGGCACTGAAGCTTTCTTT.

V usage is TRBV28 and J usage is TRBJ2-7; possible D gene TRBD1, 5 bases. V was clipped by 7 bases and J by 2 bases, with 15 bases between them. CDR3 size: 14 residues. Germline V gives CDR1 MDHEN, CDR2 SYDVKM. Here the CDR3 reads CASTSTTEAYEQYF. The CDR3 nucleotides read TGTGCCAGCACCTCGACGACAGAAGCCTACGAGCAGTACTTC.

The V call is TRBV6-1, the J call TRBJ2-7, with a possible D match to TRBD1 (6 bases). With 4 bases removed from V and 0 bases from J, the gap between germline ends came to 13 bases. In germline, CDR1 is MNHNS, CDR2 SASEGT. This CDR3 has 15 amino acids. CDR3 region: CASSASNRDSYEQYF. CDR3 coding DNA: TGTGCCAGCAGTGCGTCAAACAGGGACTCCTACGAGCAGTACTTC.